This T cell receptor beta chain was profiled in a study of T cell repertoires in cytomegalovirus infection. For the study at large: CMV epitopes used comprised recently identified HLA-C-restricted ones and well-studied HLA-B-restricted ones.

This clonotype was counted between two and nine times. What it binds is not known. V was pared by 4 bases and J by 6 bases, with 16 bases between. The germline gives CDR1 DFQATT, CDR2 SNEGSKA (reference sequence). The CDR3 loop spans 14 amino acids. TCRdb recomputed calls from the reads with MiXCR, one row per CDR3 protein. There are 550,000 to 700,000 distinct CDR3 sequences in the sample; about 40% occur only once, and 48% lies in the top ten. This rearrangement joins TRBV20-1 to TRBJ2-4; no firm D call. This sample comprised cultured PBMCs, obtained from culture after CMV antigen stimulation. The receptor comes from a human donor in good health (CMV status not recorded). Some clones in this sample may be carry-over from other donors' samples. Written as DNA, the CDR3 is TGCAGTGCTATATCTAGTTCCTCCGGAAACATTCAGTACTTC. As protein: CSAISSSSGNIQYF.